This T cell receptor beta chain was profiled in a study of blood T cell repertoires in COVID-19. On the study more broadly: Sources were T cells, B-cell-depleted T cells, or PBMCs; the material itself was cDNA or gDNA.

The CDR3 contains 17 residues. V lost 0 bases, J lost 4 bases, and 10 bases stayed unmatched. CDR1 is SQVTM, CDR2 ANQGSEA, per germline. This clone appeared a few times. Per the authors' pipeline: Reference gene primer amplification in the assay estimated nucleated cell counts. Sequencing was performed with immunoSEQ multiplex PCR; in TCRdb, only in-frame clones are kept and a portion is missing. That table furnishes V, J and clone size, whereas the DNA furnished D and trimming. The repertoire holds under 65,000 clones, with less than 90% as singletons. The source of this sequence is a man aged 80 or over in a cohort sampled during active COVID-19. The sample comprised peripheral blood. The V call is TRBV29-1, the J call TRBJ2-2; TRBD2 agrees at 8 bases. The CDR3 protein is CSVEELDGTRGTGELFF. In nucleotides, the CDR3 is TGCAGCGTTGAAGAGCTTGACGGGACTAGAGGCACCGGGGAGCTGTTTTTT.